This T cell receptor (beta chain) derives from a study of a mutant IDH1 vaccine in newly diagnosed glioma. Overall study: The patients received vaccinations eight times, in weeks 1, 3, 5, 7, 11, 15, 19 and 23. The study started vaccination 4-6 weeks after radiotherapy alone, or with temozolomide cycles. Mean patient age was about 44 years; approximately 60% were male and roughly 38% female.

Germline V gene sequence: CDR1 ENHRY, CDR2 SYGVKD. There are 15 residues in the CDR3. V lost 6 bases and J lost 3; bases outside the gene matches: 5. On this clone itself: Its antigen is still unknown.

Time point indicated: week 23, last vaccination. Mutant IDH1 20-mer peptide, at 300 ug, made up each vaccine dose, with topical imiquimod. TCRdb's table, derived via immunoSEQ multiplex PCR, lists solely in-frame clones and lacks some. The sample has roughly 74,000 clones; around 85% are singletons. This clonotype was sampled from a woman aged 45-59 years with glioma. The material sequenced was PBMCs, taken from a glioma patient whose treatment included an IDH1 peptide vaccine. The chain employs TRBV10-3 and TRBJ2-1; 10 bases are a match to TRBD1. CDR3 DNA: TGTGCCATCAGCCCGACAGGGGGCCACTACAATGAGCAGTTCTTC. This sequence encodes CAISPTGGHYNEQFF.